This T cell receptor (beta chain) was found in a study of regulatory T cells in long-lasting Graves disease. Regarding the study as a whole: Peripheral blood alone, not thyroid tissue, underwent study. The number of shared public clonotypes was higher in persistent patients (fewer than 3,000) than new patients (under 1,000).

The time point here: persistent/refractory GD, antithyroid drugs over 5 years with positive TRAb. Following extraction of RNA from PBMCs, that RNA was used to make the TCR library. Those enrolled as patients came out of an endocrinology department in Xi'an, China. V was clipped by 5 bases and J by 7 bases; unmatched bases: 9. Looked up from germline, CDR1 is KGHSH and CDR2 is LQKENI. The CDR3 spans 14 residues. Combining iRepertoire HTBI primers with Arm-PCR of CDR3 regions, the authors built TCR beta libraries. In the original workflow: Across samples, 60 to 75 TRBV and 12 to 15 TRBJ segments were found. TCRdb independently ran MiXCR on the multiplex PCR reads; one entry per CDR3 protein. The V and J calls come from TCRdb's annotation, not from the publication. The profile covers about 660,000 distinct CDR3 sequences, with 30% appearing a single time and 40% to 50% taken by the ten largest. Points on this clonotype: Its cognate antigen is unknown.

The TCR sequence derives from a female donor with Graves disease. The sequencing used peripheral blood mononuclear cells (PBMCs), collected when the disease was refractory, from a patient treated with antithyroid drugs. This chain connects TRBV18 to TRBJ1-2; TRBD1 agrees at 8 bases. The CDR3 loop reads CASSAGGEQGGYTF. The CDR3 coding sequence is TGTGCCAGCTCAGCAGGGGGCGAACAAGGTGGCTACACCTTC.